This is a list of T cell receptor beta chains from one sample in a study of identical twins. MiXCR, run by TCRdb on the 5' RACE reads, gives a single entry per CDR3 protein. Here the sample spans roughly 350,000 distinct CDR3 sequences, roughly 9% being singletons. Source material: naive T cells sorted from blood. The source of these receptors is a woman between 45 and 60 years old in good health. CDR3s include the opening cysteine and the closing phenylalanine or tryptophan. The D gene is left open where the match is weak. Expanded clones get a size class; other rows say once, few or many, or leave the size out.

size,V,D,J,length,CDR3,DNA
few,TRBV5-1,.,TRBJ2-5,16,CASSLGSGSIRETQYF,TGCGCCAGCAGCTTGGGATCCGGGTCGATAAGAGAGACCCAGTACTTC
few,TRBV4-1,.,TRBJ2-7,14,CASSQDPLTYEQYF,TGCGCCAGCAGTCAGGACCCCTTAACCTACGAGCAGTACTTC
.,TRBV12-3/TRBV12-4,.,TRBJ2-1,15,CASRPRQNLYNEQFF,TGTGCCAGCAGACCTCGCCAAAACCTTTACAATGAGCAGTTCTTC
.,TRBV6-5,TRBD2,TRBJ2-5,13,CASRLLAGETQYF,TGTGCCAGCAGACTACTAGCGGGTGAGACCCAGTACTTC
many,TRBV6-2/TRBV6-3,TRBD1,TRBJ2-5,14,CASNRQGSLETQYF,TGTGCCAGCAACAGACAGGGGAGTCTGGAGACCCAGTACTTC
.,TRBV11-2,TRBD2,TRBJ2-3,19,CASSLSAGLAGKSTDTQYF,TGTGCCAGCAGCCTTAGCGCCGGACTAGCGGGGAAGAGCACAGATACGCAGTATTTT
.,TRBV24-1,TRBD1,TRBJ2-6,17,CATSQTGAGGGANVLTF,TGTGCCACCAGCCAGACAGGGGCCGGCGGTGGGGCCAACGTCCTGACTTTC
.,TRBV12-5,TRBD2,TRBJ2-3,15,CASGVAGGPLDTQYF,TGTGCTAGTGGGGTAGCGGGAGGGCCGTTGGATACGCAGTATTTT
many,TRBV29-1,TRBD1,TRBJ1-2,18,CSVDVLGQGNQINYGYTF,TGCAGCGTTGATGTTCTCGGACAGGGAAACCAGATTAACTATGGCTACACCTTC
.,TRBV5-1,.,TRBJ2-5,14,CASSLAAGLETQYF,TGCGCCAGCAGCTTGGCGGCGGGGTTGGAGACCCAGTACTTC
many,TRBV5-1,.,TRBJ1-1,13,CASSLNGGTEAFF,TGCGCCAGCAGCTTGAACGGGGGTACTGAAGCTTTCTTT
few,TRBV12-3/TRBV12-4,TRBD2,TRBJ2-7,13,CASSHGTSSEQYF,TGTGCCAGCAGTCACGGGACTAGCTCCGAGCAGTACTTC
few,TRBV20-1,.,TRBJ2-7,16,CSAVPLWGSGSYEQYF,TGCAGTGCCGTACCCCTTTGGGGGAGTGGCTCCTACGAGCAGTACTTC
many,TRBV25-1,TRBD2,TRBJ2-1,17,CASSVDPGTSSYNEQFF,TGTGCCAGCAGTGTAGACCCCGGGACTAGCTCCTACAATGAGCAGTTCTTC
.,TRBV5-1,TRBD1,TRBJ2-1,15,CASSLRTGPNNEQFF,TGCGCCAGCAGCTTGCGGACAGGGCCGAATAATGAGCAGTTCTTC